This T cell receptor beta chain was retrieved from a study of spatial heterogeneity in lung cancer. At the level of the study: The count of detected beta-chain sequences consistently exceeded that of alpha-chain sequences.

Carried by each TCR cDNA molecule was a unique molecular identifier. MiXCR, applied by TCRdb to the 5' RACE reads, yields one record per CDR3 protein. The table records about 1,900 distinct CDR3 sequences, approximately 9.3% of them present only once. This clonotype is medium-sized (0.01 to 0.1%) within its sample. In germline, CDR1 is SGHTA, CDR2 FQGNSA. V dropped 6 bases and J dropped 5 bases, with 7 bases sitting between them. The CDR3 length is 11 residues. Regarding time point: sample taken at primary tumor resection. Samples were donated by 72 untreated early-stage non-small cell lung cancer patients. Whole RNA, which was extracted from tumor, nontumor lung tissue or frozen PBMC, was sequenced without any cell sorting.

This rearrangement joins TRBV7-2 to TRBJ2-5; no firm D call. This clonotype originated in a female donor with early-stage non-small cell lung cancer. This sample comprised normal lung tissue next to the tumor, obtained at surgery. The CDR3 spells CASRGLETQYF. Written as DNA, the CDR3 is TGTGCCAGCAGGGGATTGGAGACCCAGTACTTC.